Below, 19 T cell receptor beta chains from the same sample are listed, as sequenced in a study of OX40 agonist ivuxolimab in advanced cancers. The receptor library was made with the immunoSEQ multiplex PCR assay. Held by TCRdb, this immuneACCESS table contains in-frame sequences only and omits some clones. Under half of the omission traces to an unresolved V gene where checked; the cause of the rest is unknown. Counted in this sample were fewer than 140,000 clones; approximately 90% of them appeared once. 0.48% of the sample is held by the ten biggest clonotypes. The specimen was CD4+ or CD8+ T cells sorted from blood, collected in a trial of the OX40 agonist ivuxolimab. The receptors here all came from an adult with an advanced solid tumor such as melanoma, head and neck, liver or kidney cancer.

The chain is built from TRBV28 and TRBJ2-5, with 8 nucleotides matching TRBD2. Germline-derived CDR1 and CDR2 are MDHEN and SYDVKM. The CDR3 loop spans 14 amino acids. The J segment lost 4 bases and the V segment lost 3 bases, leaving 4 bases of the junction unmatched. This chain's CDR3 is CASSLPGGLETQYF. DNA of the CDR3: TGTGCCAGCAGTTTGCCGGGGGGGCTAGAGACCCAGTACTTC.

CDR3 amino acids: CASSQDLSQNYEQYF. The CDR3 nucleotides are TGCGCCAGCAGCCAAGATCTCTCGCAGAACTACGAGCAGTACTTC. V gene TRBV4-3 combines with J gene TRBJ2-7; D is unclear. From germline, CDR1 is LGHNA and CDR2 YSLEER. This CDR3 has 15 amino acids. Trimming shortened V by 0 bases and J by 3 bases, and 12 bases separated the two germline ends.

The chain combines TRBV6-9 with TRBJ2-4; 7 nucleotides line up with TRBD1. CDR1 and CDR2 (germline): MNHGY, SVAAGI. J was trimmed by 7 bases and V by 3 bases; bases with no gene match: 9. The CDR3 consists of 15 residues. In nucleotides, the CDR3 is TGTGCCAGCAGTTACATTTCTGGGACAGAGAACATTCAGTACTTC. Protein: CASSYISGTENIQYF.

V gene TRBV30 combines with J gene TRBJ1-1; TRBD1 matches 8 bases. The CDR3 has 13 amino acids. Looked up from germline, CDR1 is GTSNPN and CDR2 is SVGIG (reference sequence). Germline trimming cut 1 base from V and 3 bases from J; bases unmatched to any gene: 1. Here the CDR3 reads CAWSGQGYTEAFF. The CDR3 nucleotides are TGTGCCTGGAGTGGACAGGGGTACACTGAAGCTTTCTTT.

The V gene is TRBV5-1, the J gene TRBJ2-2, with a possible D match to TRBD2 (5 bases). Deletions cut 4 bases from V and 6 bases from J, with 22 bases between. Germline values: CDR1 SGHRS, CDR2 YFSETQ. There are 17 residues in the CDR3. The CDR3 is CASSPHGVRAGAGELFF. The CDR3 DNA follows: TGCGCCAGCAGCCCCCACGGGGTGAGGGCGGGTGCCGGGGAGCTGTTTTTT. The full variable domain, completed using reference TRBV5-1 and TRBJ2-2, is KAGVTQTPRYLIKTRGQQVTLSCSPISGHRSVSWYQQTPGQGLQFLFEYFSETQRNKGNFPGRFSGRQFSNSRSEMNVSTLELGDSALYLCASSPHGVRAGAGELFFGEGSRLTVL.

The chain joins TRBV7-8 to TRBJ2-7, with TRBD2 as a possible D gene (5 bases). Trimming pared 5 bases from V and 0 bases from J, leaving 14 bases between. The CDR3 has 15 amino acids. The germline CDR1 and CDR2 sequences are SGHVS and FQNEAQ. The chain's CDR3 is CASSLKLANSYEQYF. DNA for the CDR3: TGTGCCAGCAGCCTTAAGCTAGCCAACTCCTACGAGCAGTACTTC.

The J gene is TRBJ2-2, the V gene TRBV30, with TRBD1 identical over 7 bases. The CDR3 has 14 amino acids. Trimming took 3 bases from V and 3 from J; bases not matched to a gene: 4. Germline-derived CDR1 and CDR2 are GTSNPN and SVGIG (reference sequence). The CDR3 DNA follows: TGTGCCTGGAGAGGGGGACAGTACACCGGGGAGCTGTTTTTT. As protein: CAWRGGQYTGELFF.

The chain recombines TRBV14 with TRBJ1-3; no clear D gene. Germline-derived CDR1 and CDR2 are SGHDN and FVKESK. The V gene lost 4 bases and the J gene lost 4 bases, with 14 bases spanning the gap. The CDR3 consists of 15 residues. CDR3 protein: CASSPRVGGGNTIYF. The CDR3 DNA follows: TGTGCCAGCAGCCCTCGGGTTGGTGGGGGAAACACCATATATTTT.

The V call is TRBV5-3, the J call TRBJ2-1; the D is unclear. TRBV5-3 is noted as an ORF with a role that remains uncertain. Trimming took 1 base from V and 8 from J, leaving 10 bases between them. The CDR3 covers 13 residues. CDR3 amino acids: CARSLTKEHEQFF. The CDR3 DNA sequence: TGTGCCAGAAGCTTGACTAAGGAGCATGAGCAGTTCTTC.

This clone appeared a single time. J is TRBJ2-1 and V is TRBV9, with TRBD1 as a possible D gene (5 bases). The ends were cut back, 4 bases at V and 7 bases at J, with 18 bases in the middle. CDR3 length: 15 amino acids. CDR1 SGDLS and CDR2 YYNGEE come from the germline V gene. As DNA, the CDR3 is TGTGCCAGCAGCCAGACAGCCGTTATGGGGAATGAGCAGTTCTTC. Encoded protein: CASSQTAVMGNEQFF. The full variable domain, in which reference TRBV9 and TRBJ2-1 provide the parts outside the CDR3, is DSGVTQTPKHLITATGQRVTLRCSPRSGDLSVYWYQQSLDQGLQFLIQYYNGEERAKGNILERFSAQQFPDLHSELNLSSLELGDSALYFCASSQTAVMGNEQFFGPGTRLTVL.

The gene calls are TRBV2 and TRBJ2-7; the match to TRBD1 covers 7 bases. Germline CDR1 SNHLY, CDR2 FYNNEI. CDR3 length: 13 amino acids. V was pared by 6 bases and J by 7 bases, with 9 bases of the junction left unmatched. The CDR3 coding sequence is TGTGCCAGCAGCCGGGACAGCCCCCTTGAGCAGTACTTC. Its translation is CASSRDSPLEQYF.

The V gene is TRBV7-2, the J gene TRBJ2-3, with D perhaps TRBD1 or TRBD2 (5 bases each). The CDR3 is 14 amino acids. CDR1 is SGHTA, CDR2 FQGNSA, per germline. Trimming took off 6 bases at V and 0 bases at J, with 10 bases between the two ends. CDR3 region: CASRGTGSTDTQYF. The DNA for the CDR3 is TGTGCCAGCAGGGGGACCGGCAGCACAGATACGCAGTATTTT.

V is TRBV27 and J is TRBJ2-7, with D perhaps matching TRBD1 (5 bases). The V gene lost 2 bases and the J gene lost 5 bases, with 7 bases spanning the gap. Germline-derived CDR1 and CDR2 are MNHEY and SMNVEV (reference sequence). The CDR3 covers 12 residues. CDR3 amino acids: CASSLQGDEQYF. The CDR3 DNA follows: TGTGCCAGCAGTTTACAAGGGGACGAGCAGTACTTC.

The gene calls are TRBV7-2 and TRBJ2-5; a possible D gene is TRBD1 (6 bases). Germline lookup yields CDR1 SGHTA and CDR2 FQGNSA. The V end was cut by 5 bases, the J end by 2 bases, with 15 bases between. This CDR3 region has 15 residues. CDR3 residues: CASSRRTGLQETQYF. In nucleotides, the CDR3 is TGTGCCAGCAGCCGACGCACAGGGTTACAAGAGACCCAGTACTTC.

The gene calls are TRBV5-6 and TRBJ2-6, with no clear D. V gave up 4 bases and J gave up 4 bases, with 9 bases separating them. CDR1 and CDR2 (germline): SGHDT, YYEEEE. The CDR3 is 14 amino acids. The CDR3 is CASSLGLGANVLTF. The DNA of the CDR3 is TGTGCCAGCAGCCTTGGTCTCGGGGCCAACGTCCTGACTTTC.

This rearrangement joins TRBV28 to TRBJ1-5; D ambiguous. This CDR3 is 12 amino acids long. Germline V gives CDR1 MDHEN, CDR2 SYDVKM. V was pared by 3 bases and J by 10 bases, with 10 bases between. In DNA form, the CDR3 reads TGTGCCAGCAGTTTTGGGGAGACCCCCCAGCATTTT. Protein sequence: CASSFGETPQHF.

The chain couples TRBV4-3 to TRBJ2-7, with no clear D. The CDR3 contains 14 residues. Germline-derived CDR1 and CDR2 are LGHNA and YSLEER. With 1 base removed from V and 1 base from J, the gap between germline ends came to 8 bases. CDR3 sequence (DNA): TGCGCCAGCAGCCAAGGGTTGCCTTCCTACGAGCAGTACTTC. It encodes CASSQGLPSYEQYF.

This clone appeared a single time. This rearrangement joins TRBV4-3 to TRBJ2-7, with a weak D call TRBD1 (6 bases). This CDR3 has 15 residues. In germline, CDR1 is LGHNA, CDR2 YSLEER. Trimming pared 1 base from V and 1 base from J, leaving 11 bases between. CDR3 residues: CASSQGRGTSYEQYF. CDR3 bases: TGCGCCAGCAGCCAAGGTCGAGGGACATCCTACGAGCAGTACTTC.

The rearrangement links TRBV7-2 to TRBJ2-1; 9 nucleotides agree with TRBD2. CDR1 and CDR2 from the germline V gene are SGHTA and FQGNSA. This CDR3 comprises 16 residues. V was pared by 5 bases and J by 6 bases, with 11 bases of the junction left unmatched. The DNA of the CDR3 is TGTGCCAGCAGCGCCGGCGGAAGCGGGGGGCTCAATGAGCAGTTCTTC. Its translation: CASSAGGSGGLNEQFF.